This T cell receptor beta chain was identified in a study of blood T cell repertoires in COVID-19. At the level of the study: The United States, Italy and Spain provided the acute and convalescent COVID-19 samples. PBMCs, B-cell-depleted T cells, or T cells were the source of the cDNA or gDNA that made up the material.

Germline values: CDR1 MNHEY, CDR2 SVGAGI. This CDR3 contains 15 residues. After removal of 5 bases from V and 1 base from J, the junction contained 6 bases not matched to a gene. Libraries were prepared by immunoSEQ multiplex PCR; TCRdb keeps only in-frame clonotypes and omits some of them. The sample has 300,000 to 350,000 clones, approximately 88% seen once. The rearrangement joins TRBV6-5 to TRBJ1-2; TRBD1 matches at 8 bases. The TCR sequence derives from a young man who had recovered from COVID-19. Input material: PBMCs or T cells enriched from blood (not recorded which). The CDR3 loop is CASSQTGASNYGYTF. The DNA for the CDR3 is TGTGCCAGCAGTCAGACAGGGGCAAGTAACTATGGCTACACCTTC.